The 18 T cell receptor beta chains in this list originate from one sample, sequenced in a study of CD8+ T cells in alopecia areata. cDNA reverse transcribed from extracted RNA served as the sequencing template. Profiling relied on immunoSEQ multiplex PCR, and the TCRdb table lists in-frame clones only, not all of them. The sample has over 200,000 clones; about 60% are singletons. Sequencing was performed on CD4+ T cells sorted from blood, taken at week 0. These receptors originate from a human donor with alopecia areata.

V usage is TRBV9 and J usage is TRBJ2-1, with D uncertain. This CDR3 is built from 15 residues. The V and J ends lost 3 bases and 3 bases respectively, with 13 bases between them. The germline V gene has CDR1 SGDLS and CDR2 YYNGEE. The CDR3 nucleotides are TGTGCCAGCAGCGCCACCTTAGATCTCTACAATGAGCAGTTCTTC. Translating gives CASSATLDLYNEQFF.

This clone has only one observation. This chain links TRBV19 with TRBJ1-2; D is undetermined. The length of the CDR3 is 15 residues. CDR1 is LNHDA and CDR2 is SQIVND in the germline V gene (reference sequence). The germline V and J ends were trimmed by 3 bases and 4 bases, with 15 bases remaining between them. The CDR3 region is CASSIGGEGSYGYTF. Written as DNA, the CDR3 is TGTGCCAGTAGTATCGGCGGAGAGGGCAGCTATGGCTACACCTTC.

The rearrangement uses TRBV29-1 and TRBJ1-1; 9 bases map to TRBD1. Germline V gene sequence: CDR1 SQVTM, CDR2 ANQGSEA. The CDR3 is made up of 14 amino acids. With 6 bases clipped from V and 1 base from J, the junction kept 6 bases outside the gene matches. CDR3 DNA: TGCAGCGTCGTACAGGGGGCAGGGAACACTGAAGCTTTCTTT. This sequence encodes CSVVQGAGNTEAFF.

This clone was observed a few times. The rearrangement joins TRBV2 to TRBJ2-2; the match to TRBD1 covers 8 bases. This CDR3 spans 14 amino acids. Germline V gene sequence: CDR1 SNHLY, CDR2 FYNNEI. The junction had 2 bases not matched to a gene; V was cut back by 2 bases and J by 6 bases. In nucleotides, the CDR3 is TGTGCCAGCAGTGAATTGACAGGGGCCGGGGAGCTGTTTTTT. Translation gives CASSELTGAGELFF.

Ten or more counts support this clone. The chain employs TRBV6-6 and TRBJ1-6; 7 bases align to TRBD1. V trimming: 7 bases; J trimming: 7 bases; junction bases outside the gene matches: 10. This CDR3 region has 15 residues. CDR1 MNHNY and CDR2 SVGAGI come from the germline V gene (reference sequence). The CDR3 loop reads CASTAGQAFNSPLHF. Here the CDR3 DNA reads TGTGCCAGCACCGCAGGACAGGCTTTCAATTCACCCCTCCACTTT.

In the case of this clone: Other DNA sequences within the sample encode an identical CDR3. CDR3 nucleotide sequence: TGTGCCAGCTCACCAGGGTACCAAGAGACCCAGTACTTC. It encodes CASSPGYQETQYF. This rearrangement joins TRBV18 to TRBJ2-5; D remains ambiguous. CDR1 is KGHSH, CDR2 LQKENI, per germline. The CDR3 has 13 residues. The V end was cut by 2 bases, the J end by 0 bases, with 4 bases between.

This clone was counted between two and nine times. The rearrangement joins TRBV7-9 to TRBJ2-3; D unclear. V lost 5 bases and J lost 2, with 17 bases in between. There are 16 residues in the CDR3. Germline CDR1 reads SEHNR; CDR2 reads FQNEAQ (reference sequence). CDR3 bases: TGTGCCAGCAGCCACAGAGCCCCTTTCACCACAGATACGCAGTATTTT. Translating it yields CASSHRAPFTTDTQYF.

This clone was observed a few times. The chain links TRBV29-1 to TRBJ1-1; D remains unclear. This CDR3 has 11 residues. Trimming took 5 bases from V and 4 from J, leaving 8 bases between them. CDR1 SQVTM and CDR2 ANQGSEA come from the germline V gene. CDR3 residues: CSVFGITEAFF. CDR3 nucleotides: TGCAGCGTTTTCGGGATCACTGAAGCTTTCTTT.

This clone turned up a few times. The CDR3 reads CASSLGPTGTQYF. The CDR3 bases are TGTGCCAGCAGTTTGGGCCCCACAGGGACCCAGTACTTC. The chain couples TRBV28 to TRBJ2-7; weak D call: TRBD1 (5 bases). Judging by the DNA end, TRBJ2-5 fits better; the J call may be wrong. The CDR3 contains 13 residues. CDR1 and CDR2 (germline): MDHEN, SYDVKM.

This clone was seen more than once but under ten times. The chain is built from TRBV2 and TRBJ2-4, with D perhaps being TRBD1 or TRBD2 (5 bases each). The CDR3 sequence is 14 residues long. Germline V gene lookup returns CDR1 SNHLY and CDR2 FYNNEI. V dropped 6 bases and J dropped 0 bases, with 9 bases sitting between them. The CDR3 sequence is CASRAGTAKNIQYF. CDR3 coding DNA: TGTGCCAGCAGAGCCGGGACAGCCAAAAACATTCAGTACTTC.

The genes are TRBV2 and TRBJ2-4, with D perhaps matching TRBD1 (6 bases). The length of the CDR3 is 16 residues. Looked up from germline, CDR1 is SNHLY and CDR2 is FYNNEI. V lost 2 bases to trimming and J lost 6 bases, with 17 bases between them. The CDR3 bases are TGTGCCAGCAGTGAAATGGGGGACAACCCCCGAAACATTCAGTACTTC. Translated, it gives CASSEMGDNPRNIQYF.

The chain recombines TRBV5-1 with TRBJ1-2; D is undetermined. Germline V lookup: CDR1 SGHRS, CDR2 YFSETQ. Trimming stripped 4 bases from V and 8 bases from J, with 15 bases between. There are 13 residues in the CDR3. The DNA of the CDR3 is TGCGCCAGCAGCAACCCCGTGGAAAGGGGCTACACCTTC. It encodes CASSNPVERGYTF. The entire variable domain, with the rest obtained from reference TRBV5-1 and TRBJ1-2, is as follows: KAGVTQTPRYLIKTRGQQVTLSCSPISGHRSVSWYQQTPGQGLQFLFEYFSETQRNKGNFPGRFSGRQFSNSRSEMNVSTLELGDSALYLCASSNPVERGYTFGSGTRLTVV.

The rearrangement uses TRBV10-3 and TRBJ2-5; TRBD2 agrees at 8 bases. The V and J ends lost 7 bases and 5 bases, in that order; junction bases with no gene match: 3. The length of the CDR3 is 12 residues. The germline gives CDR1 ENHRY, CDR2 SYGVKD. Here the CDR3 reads CAIISGTETQYF. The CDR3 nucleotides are TGTGCCATCATTAGCGGGACGGAGACCCAGTACTTC.

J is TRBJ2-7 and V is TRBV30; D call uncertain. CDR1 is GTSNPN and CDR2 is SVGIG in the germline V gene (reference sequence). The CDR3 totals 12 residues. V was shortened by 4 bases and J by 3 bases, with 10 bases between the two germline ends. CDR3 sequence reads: CAWKADGYEQYF. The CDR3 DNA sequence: TGTGCCTGGAAGGCGGATGGCTACGAGCAGTACTTC.

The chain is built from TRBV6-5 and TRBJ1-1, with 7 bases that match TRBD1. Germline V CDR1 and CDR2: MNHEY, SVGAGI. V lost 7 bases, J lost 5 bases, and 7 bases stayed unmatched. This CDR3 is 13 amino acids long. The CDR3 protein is CASKKGARTEAFF. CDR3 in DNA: TGTGCCAGCAAAAAGGGGGCAAGGACTGAAGCTTTCTTT.

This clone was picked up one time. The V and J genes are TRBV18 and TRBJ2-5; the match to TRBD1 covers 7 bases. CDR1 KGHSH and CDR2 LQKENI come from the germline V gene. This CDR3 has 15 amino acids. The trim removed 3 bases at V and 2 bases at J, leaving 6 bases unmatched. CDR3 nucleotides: TGTGCCAGCTCACCCACAGGGGCGGTACAAGAGACCCAGTACTTC. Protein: CASSPTGAVQETQYF.

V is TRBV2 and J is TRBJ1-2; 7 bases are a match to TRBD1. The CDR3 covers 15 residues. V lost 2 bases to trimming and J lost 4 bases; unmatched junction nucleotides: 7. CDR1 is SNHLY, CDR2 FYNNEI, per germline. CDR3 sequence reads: CASSESLGGVYGYTF. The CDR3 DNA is TGTGCCAGCAGTGAATCCTTAGGGGGCGTCTATGGCTACACCTTC.

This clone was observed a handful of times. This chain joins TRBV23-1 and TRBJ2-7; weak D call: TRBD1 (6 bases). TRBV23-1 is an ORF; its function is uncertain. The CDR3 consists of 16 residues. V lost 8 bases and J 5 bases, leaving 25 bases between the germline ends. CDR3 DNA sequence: TGCGCCAGCTCAGGTGCTTCGACAGGCGCCCTCCACGAGCAGTACTTC. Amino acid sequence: CASSGASTGALHEQYF.